Presented here are 9 T cell receptor beta chains from one specimen sequenced in a study of CD8+ T cells in alopecia areata. In each case, RNA was isolated and then reverse transcribed into cDNA as the sequencing template. Libraries were prepared by immunoSEQ multiplex PCR; TCRdb keeps only in-frame clonotypes and omits some of them. The sample includes under 150,000 clones, around 60% of them seen just once. Treatment here: oral pan-JAK inhibitor, 5-10 mg twice daily. Sequenced here: CD4+ T cells sorted from blood, sampled at week 4, from a patient treated with tofacitinib. Receptors originate from a human donor with alopecia areata.

The CDR3 spells CASSGEKGGEQFF. DNA of the CDR3: TGTGCCAGCAGCGGTGAGAAGGGGGGTGAGCAGTTCTTC. The chain uses TRBV7-9 and TRBJ2-1; D possibly matches TRBD1 or TRBD2 (6 bases each). Germline lookup yields CDR1 SEHNR and CDR2 FQNEAQ (reference sequence). With 5 bases removed from V and 9 bases from J, the gap between germline ends came to 14 bases. CDR3 length equals 13 residues.

This clone has a handful of counts. In nucleotides, the CDR3 is TGTGCCAGCAGTTATCCGGGGGTTAATGAGCAGTTCTTC. It specifies CASSYPGVNEQFF. The rearrangement uses TRBV2 and TRBJ2-1; D might be TRBD2 (6 bases). The V end was cut by 5 bases, the J end by 7 bases, with 12 bases between. CDR1 is SNHLY and CDR2 is FYNNEI in the germline V gene. The CDR3 sequence is 13 residues long.

This clone has a handful of counts. This sequence joins TRBV10-3 and TRBJ1-2; D gene uncertain. V was trimmed by 3 bases and J by 8 bases, leaving 7 bases between them. Germline V gene data show CDR1 as ENHRY and CDR2 as SYGVKD. This CDR3 contains 11 residues. In nucleotides, the CDR3 is TGTGCCATCAGTGATCTGGGGGGCTACACCTTC. Translated, it gives CAISDLGGYTF.

The chain couples TRBV9 to TRBJ1-2; 7 positions match TRBD1. The CDR3 is made up of 15 amino acids. V dropped 0 bases and J dropped 4; count of bases not matched to a gene: 6. The germline CDR1 and CDR2 sequences are SGDLS and YYNGEE. Here the CDR3 reads CASSVAIDRAYGYTF. Here the CDR3 DNA reads TGTGCCAGCAGCGTAGCTATAGACAGGGCCTATGGCTACACCTTC.

The rearrangement uses TRBV6-5 and TRBJ1-6, with 11 positions matching TRBD1. V shed 7 bases and J 7 bases; nucleotides not matched to a gene: 3. Germline V gene sequence: CDR1 MNHEY, CDR2 SVGAGI. The CDR3 extends over 14 amino acids. The CDR3 DNA reads TGTGCCAGCACTGGACAGGGGGCAAATTCACCCCTCCACTTT. It yields the protein CASTGQGANSPLHF.

J is TRBJ2-7 and V is TRBV7-9; 9 bases are a match to TRBD1. V was pared by 5 bases and J by 3 bases, with 8 bases of the junction left unmatched. The CDR3 is 15 amino acids. CDR1 is SEHNR and CDR2 is FQNEAQ in the germline V gene (reference sequence). Here the CDR3 reads CASSARGTGNYEQYF. The CDR3 DNA follows: TGTGCCAGCAGCGCGCGGGGGACAGGGAACTACGAGCAGTACTTC.

The chain joins TRBV28 to TRBJ1-1; maybe TRBD1 (5 bases). The V end lost 6 bases, the J end lost 1 base, and 12 bases lay between the germline ends. The CDR3 is made up of 14 amino acids. The germline gives CDR1 MDHEN, CDR2 SYDVKM. The CDR3 DNA is TGTGCCAGCAGAATTGGACAACAGAACACTGAAGCTTTCTTT. Its translation: CASRIGQQNTEAFF. Complete variable domain (other parts from reference TRBV28 and TRBJ1-1): DVKVTQSSRYLVKRTGEKVFLECVQDMDHENMFWYRQDPGLGLRLIYFSYDVKMKEKGDIPEGYSVSREKKERFSLILESASTNQTSMYLCASRIGQQNTEAFFGQGTRLTVV.

This clone was counted only a few times. The V gene is TRBV27, the J gene TRBJ2-7; either TRBD1 or TRBD2 may fit D (5 bases each). The V and J ends lost 6 bases and 2 bases respectively, with 23 bases between them. This CDR3 has 17 residues. Germline lookup yields CDR1 MNHEY and CDR2 SMNVEV (reference sequence). The CDR3 spells CASSSRKPGRATYEQYF. The CDR3 region has the DNA TGTGCCAGCAGCTCCCGAAAACCGGGACGGGCGACCTACGAGCAGTACTTC.

This clone was seen a single time. The CDR3 spells CASSESTLGTGAHGYTF. The CDR3 nucleotides are TGTGCCAGCAGTGAATCTACGTTAGGGACAGGAGCACATGGCTACACCTTC. The chain combines TRBV25-1 with TRBJ1-2, with TRBD1 matching 8 bases. Germline trimming cut 1 base from V and 6 bases from J; bases unmatched to any gene: 13. In germline, CDR1 is MGHDK, CDR2 SYGVNS. CDR3 length: 17 amino acids.